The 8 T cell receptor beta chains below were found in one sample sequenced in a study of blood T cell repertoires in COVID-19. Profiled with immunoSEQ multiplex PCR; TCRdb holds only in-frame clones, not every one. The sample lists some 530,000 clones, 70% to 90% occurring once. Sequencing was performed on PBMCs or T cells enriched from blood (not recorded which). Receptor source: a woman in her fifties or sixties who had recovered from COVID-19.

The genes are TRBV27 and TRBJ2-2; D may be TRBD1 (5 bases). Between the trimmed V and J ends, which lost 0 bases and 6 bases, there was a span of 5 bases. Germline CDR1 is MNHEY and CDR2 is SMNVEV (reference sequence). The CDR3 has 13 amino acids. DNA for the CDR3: TGTGCCAGCAGTTTATCAGGGGCCGGGGAGCTGTTTTTT. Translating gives CASSLSGAGELFF.

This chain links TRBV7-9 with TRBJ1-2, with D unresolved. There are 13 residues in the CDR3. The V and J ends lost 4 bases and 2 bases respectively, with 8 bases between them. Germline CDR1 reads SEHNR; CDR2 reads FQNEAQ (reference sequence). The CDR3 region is CASSSVENYGYTF. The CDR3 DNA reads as TGTGCCAGCAGCTCGGTAGAAAACTATGGCTACACCTTC.

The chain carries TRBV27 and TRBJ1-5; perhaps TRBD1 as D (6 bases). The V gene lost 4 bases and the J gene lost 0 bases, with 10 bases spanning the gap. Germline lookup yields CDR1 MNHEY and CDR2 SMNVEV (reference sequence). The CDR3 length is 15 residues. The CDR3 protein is CASSSGQLSNQPQHF. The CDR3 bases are TGTGCCAGCAGTTCAGGACAGCTTAGCAATCAGCCCCAGCATTTT.

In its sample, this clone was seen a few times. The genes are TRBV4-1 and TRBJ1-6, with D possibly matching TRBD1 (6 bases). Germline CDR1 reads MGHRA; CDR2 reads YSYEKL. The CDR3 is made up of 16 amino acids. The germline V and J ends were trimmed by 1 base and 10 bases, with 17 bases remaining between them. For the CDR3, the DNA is TGCGCCAGCAGCCAAGGAGGCAGGGGCCAGGGGTCACCCCTCCACTTT. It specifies CASSQGGRGQGSPLHF.

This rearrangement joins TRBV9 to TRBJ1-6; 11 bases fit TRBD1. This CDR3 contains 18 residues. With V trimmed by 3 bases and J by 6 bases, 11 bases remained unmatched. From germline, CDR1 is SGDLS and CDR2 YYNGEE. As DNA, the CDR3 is TGTGCCAGCAGCGCGGGACAGGGGGGAGCAAATACTAATTCACCCCTCCACTTT. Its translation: CASSAGQGGANTNSPLHF.

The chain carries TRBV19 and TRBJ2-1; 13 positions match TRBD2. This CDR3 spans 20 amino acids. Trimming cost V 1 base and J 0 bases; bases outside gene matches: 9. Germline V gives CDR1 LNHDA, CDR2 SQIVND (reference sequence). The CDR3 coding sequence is TGTGCCAGTAGTATAGTAGGTGGGACTAGCGGGGTCAGCTCCTACAATGAGCAGTTCTTC. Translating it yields CASSIVGGTSGVSSYNEQFF.

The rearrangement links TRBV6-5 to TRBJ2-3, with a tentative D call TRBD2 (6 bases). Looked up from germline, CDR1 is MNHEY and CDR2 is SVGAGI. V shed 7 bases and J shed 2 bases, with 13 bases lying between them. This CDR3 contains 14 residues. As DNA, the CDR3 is TGTGCCAGCAACCAAGGAGGGGTCACAGATACGCAGTATTTT. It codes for CASNQGGVTDTQYF.

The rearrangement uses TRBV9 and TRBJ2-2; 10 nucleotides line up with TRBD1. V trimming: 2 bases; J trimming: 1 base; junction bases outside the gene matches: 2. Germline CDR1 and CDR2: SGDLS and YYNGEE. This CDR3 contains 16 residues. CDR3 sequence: CASSVRDRGNTGELFF. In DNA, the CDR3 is TGTGCCAGCAGCGTCCGGGACAGGGGGAACACCGGGGAGCTGTTTTTT.